The clone carrying this T cell receptor beta chain was detected only once. These data originate in a study of T cell changes during pregnancy in multiple sclerosis. Sequencing was performed with immunoSEQ multiplex PCR; in TCRdb, only in-frame clones are kept and a portion is missing. The sample lists about 67,000 clones; approximately 93% were seen once. The germline CDR1 and CDR2 sequences are SGHTA and FQGNSA. J gave up 10 bases and V 3 bases, and 10 bases lay outside the gene matches. The CDR3 is 14 residues long. The source is a female donor with multiple sclerosis, enrolled in a pregnancy study. The rearrangement joins TRBV7-2 to TRBJ1-1; 8 bases agree with TRBD1. The source material was peripheral blood, sampled in the second trimester of pregnancy. CDR3 in DNA: TGTGCCAGCAGCTTTTCCCGGGACAGGATTACAGCTTTCTTT. This codes for CASSFSRDRITAFF.